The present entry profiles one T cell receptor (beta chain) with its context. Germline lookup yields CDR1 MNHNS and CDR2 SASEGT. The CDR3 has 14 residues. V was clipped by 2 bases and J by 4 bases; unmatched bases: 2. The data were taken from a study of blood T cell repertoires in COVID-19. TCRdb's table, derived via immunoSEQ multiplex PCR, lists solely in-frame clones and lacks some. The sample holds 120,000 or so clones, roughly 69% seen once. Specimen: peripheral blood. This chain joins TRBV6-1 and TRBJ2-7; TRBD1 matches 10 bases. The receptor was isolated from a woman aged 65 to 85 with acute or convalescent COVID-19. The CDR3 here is CASSEMDRGYEQYF. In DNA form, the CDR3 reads TGTGCCAGCAGTGAAATGGACAGGGGGTACGAGCAGTACTTC.